This T cell receptor beta chain was sequenced in a study of post-analysis software for immune sequencing data. The V segment lost 0 bases and the J segment 7 bases; nucleotides outside the gene matches: 9. The V gene's germline CDR1 is SGHKS and CDR2 YYEKEE (reference sequence). This CDR3 is 17 amino acids long. General study results and limits: Four or five TRBV segments were significantly more frequent in patients than in controls. TRBV5-6, TRBV5-1 and TRBV20-1 were among these segments. Samples prepared in the same batch strongly co-clustered by F measure. The study found significantly lower normalized Chao1 diversity in multiple sclerosis patients than in controls.

A word on this clonotype: Its antigen is currently unknown.

Built from TCR beta cDNA, the libraries had unique molecular identifiers in them. TCRdb recomputed calls from the PCR reads with MiXCR, one row per CDR3 protein. The repertoire includes around 710,000 distinct CDR3 sequences, more than 45% of them detected once, and just under 5% sits in the top ten. This sequence was found in a girl aged 5 to 17 with multiple sclerosis. The sequenced sample was blood. This chain uses TRBV5-5 with TRBJ2-4, with TRBD2 matching over 11 bases. This CDR3 reads CASSLEASGRNHNIQYF. The CDR3 region has the DNA TGTGCCAGCAGCTTGGAGGCTAGCGGGAGGAACCATAACATTCAGTACTTC. The full variable domain, in which reference TRBV5-5 and TRBJ2-4 provide the parts outside the CDR3, is DAGVTQSPTHLIKTRGQQVTLRCSPISGHKSVSWYQQVLGQGPQFIFQYYEKEERGRGNFPDRFSARQFPNYSSELNVNALLLGDSALYLCASSLEASGRNHNIQYFGAGTRLSVL.